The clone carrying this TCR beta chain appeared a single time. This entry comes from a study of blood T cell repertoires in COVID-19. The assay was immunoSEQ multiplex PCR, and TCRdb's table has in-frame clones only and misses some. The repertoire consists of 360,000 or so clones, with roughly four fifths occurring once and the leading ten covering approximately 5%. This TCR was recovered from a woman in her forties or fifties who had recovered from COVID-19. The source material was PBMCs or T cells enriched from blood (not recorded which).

The CDR3 loop is CASSLTSVEKLFF. DNA of the CDR3: TGTGCCAGCAGCTTAACCTCGGTCGAAAAACTGTTTTTT. V and J are TRBV7-6 and TRBJ1-4, with no clear D. CDR3 size: 13 residues. The germline V and J ends were trimmed by 2 bases and 8 bases, with 9 bases remaining between them. From germline, CDR1 is SGHVS and CDR2 FNYEAQ.